This T cell receptor beta chain was documented in a study of blood T cell repertoires in COVID-19. Study overall: Acute and convalescent COVID-19 specimens originated in the United States, Italy and Spain. PBMCs, B-cell-depleted T cells, or T cells were the source of the cDNA or gDNA that made up the material.

In the authors' workflow: Quantification of nucleated cells was approximated via reference gene primer amplification. The method was immunoSEQ multiplex PCR; TCRdb's version includes in-frame clones alone and lacks a portion of them. That table supplies the V and J calls and clone size; D and trimming were determined from the DNA. In the table there are approximately 200,000 clones, 75% to 90% of which are singletons. This clonotype was obtained from a man aged 65 to 79 with active or convalescent COVID-19. The sequenced sample was peripheral blood.

The CDR3 DNA reads as TGTGCCAGCAGGCCGGGACAGGGGCTTTATGGCTACACCTTC. Its protein is CASRPGQGLYGYTF. V is TRBV27 and J is TRBJ1-2, with TRBD1 matching over 10 bases. Looked up from germline, CDR1 is MNHEY and CDR2 is SMNVEV (reference sequence). CDR3 length: 14 amino acids. V shed 6 bases and J 5 bases; nucleotides not matched to a gene: 6.